This TCR beta chain was observed in a study of blood T cell repertoires in COVID-19. V lost 2 bases, J lost 5 bases, and 11 bases stayed unmatched. The CDR3 is 17 residues long. Germline V CDR1 and CDR2: MNHEY, SVGEGT. Assay: immunoSEQ multiplex PCR; the TCRdb copy retains only in-frame clones and omits some. The sample consists of roughly 250,000 clones, about four fifths of them appearing once. One Seattle source followed patients from active infection through their disease course. The specimen sequenced was peripheral blood. This chain links TRBV6-2 or TRBV6-3 with TRBJ2-5, with 10 nucleotides matching TRBD2. The receptor comes from a person aged 70 to 85 with COVID-19, enrolled during active disease. CDR3 bases: TGTGCCAGCAGTTACGGGTGGAGCGGGAGGGCCCGCGAGACCCAGTACTTC. It codes for CASSYGWSGRARETQYF.